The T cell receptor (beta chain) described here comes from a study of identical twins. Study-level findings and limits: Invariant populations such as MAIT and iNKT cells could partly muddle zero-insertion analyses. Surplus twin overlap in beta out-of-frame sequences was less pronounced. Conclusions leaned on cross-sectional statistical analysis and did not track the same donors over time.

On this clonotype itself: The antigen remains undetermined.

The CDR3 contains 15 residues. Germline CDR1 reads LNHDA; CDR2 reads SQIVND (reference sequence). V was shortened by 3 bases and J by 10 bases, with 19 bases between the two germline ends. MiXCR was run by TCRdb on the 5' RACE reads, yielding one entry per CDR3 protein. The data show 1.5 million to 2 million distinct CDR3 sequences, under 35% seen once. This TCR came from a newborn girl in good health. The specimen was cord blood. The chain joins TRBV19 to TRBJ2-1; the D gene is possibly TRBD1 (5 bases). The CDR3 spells CASSISPGYSYEQFF. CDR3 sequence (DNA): TGTGCCAGTAGTATTAGTCCAGGGTACTCCTACGAGCAGTTCTTC.